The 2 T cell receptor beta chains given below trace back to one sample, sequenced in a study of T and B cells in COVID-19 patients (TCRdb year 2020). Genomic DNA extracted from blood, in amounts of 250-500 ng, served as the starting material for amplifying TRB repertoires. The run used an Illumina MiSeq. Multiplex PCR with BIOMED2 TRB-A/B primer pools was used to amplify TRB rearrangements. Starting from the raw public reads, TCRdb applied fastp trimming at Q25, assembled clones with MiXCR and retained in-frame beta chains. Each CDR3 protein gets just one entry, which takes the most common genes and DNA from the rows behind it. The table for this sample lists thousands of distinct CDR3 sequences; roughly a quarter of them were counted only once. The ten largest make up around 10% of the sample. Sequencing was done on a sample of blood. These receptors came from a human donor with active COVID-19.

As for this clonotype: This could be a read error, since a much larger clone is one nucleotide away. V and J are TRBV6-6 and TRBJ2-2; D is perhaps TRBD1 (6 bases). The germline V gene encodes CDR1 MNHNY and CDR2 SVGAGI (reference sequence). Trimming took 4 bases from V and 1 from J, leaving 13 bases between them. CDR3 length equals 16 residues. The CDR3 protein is CASSSYRVRNTGELFF. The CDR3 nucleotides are TGTGCCAGCAGTTCATACAGGGTTCGGAACACCGGGGAGCTGTTTTTT.

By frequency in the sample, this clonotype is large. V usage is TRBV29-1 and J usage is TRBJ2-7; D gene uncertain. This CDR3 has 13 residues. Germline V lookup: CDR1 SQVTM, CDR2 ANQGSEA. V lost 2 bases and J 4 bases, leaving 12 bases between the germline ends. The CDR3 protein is CSVERSRGYEQYF. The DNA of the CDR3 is TGCAGCGTTGAACGTAGTCGTGGGTACGAGCAGTACTTC.